The clone carrying this T cell receptor (beta chain) has a handful of counts. What it binds is unknown. These data come from a study of blood T cells in healthy people across ages. Points from the study as a whole: Bulk PBMC profiling left naive and antigen-experienced comparisons inconclusive. Among T cells, TCR beta diversity per million cells dropped roughly linearly as age rose. Higher diversity, along with more naive CD4+ cells, distinguished long-lived donors from aged donors.

The use of a sample-barcoded 5' primer and a J-beta primer mix characterized a second PCR of about 6 to 12 cycles. One entry per CDR3 protein, called by TCRdb with MiXCR from the 5' RACE reads. Of nearly 1 million distinct CDR3 sequences listed, around 54% are singletons. V was pared by 5 bases and J by 8 bases, with 10 bases of the junction left unmatched. Germline-derived CDR1 and CDR2 are SEHNR and FQNEAQ (reference sequence). There are 16 residues in the CDR3. Every donor gave 9 to 10 milliliters of peripheral blood. The sequence came from a woman between 55 and 75 years old in good health. This rearrangement joins TRBV7-9 to TRBJ2-1; 12 bases are shared with TRBD2. Input material: blood. The DNA for the CDR3 is TGTGCCAGCAGCCAGGGACTAGCGGGTAACATCGATGAGCAGTTCTTC. Translating gives CASSQGLAGNIDEQFF. The full variable domain, rest sourced from reference TRBV7-9 and TRBJ2-1, is DTGVSQNPRHKITKRGQNVTFRCDPISEHNRLYWYRQTLGQGPEFLTYFQNEAQLEKSRLLSDRFSAERPKGSFSTLEIQRTEQGDSAMYLCASSQGLAGNIDEQFFGPGTRLTVL.